This T cell receptor beta chain was sequenced in a study of T-cell reconstitution after alpha-beta-depleted transplantation in children. Study-wide findings and caveats: Newly produced T cells mostly accounted for T-cell counts and diversity one year post-transplant. After transplant, high TCRbeta diversity at day 60 in some patients arose from surviving recipient T cells and thymic progenitors. Where alpha-beta T cells came from about two months after transplant was reportedly several hundred expanded graft clones.

This clonotype was seen many times. Its cognate antigen is unknown. The CDR3 has 15 amino acids. The germline V gene has CDR1 SEHNR and CDR2 FQNEAQ (reference sequence). Between the trimmed V and J ends, which lost 5 bases and 2 bases, there was a span of 16 bases. The TCRbeta library incorporated unique molecular identifiers. TCRdb re-called the PCR reads through MiXCR, storing one row per CDR3 protein. In the table there are 440,000 or so distinct CDR3 sequences, roughly 44% of which are singletons. This chain links TRBV7-9 with TRBJ2-7, with D possibly being TRBD2 (6 bases). This TCR was sampled from a girl aged 2 to 9 with aplastic anemia, due to receive a stem cell transplant. The sample here was PBMCs, taken before TCRalphabeta/CD19-depleted stem cell transplant. Written as DNA, the CDR3 is TGTGCCAGCAGCCTCGGTGGGGGGTCCCCCTACGAGCAGTACTTC. It translates to CASSLGGGSPYEQYF.